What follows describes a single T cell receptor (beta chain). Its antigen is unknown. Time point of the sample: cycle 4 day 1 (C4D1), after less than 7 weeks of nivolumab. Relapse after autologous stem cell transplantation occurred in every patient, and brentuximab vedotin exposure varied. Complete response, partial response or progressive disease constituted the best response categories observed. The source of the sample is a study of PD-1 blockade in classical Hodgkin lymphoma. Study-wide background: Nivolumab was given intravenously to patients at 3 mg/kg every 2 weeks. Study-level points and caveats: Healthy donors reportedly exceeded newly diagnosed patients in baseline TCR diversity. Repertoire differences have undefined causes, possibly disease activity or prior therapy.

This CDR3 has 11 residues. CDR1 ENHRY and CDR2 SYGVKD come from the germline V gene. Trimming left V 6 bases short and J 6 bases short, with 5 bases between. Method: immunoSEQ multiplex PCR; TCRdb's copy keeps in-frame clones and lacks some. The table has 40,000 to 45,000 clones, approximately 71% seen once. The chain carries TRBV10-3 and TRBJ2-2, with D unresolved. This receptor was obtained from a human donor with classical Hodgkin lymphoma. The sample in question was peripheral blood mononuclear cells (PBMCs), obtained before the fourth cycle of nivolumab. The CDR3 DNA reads TGTGCCATCAGCTTCGCCGGGGAGCTGTTTTTT. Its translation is CAISFAGELFF.